Sequencing of this T cell receptor (beta chain) was carried out in a study of cytomegalovirus exposure and HLA in healthy donors. Study-wide results and caveats: In vitro work confirmed that three CMV-associated chains recognize CMV antigens. In a later analysis, V- and J-gene trimming of beta chains associated with a DCLRE1C missense variant, replicated independently. Some TCR beta chains (around 180 of them) were listed as cytomegalovirus-associated. As a later analysis revealed, most CMV-associated TCR beta chains appeared HLA-restricted.

With respect to this clone: Antigen: not known.

The primer mix had 60 Vbeta and 13 Jbeta primers. The data were produced by immunoSEQ multiplex PCR, yet TCRdb's version contains in-frame clones alone and is incomplete. Its listing shows about 130,000 clones. The germline V gene has CDR1 SEHNR and CDR2 FQNEAQ (reference sequence). The CDR3 is 15 residues long. V was clipped by 2 bases and J by 5 bases, with 15 bases between them. The origin of this receptor is a young man in good health and CMV-seronegative. V and J are TRBV7-9 and TRBJ2-5, with D possibly TRBD1 on 5 matching bases. The sample was PBMCs. CDR3 sequence (DNA): TGTGCCAGCAGCTTAAAGAATTCAGGGCAGGAGACCCAGTACTTC. This translates into CASSLKNSGQETQYF. The whole variable domain, remainder taken from reference TRBV7-9 and TRBJ2-5, is DTGVSQNPRHKITKRGQNVTFRCDPISEHNRLYWYRQTLGQGPEFLTYFQNEAQLEKSRLLSDRFSAERPKGSFSTLEIQRTEQGDSAMYLCASSLKNSGQETQYFGPGTRLLVL.